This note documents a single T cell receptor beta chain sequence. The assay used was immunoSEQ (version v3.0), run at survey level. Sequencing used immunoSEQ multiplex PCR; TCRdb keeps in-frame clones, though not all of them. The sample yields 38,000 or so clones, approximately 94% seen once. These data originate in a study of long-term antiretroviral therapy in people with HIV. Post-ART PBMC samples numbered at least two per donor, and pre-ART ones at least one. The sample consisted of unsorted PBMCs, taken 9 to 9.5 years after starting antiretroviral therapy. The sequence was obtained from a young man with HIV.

This CDR3 reads CAIGSAGGTGELFF. CDR3 bases: TGTGCCATCGGTTCCGCCGGAGGCACCGGGGAGCTGTTTTTT. The chain employs TRBV19 and TRBJ2-2; D is perhaps TRBD2 (5 bases). The CDR3 runs to 14 residues. From germline, CDR1 is LNHDA and CDR2 SQIVND (reference sequence). V was shortened by 10 bases and J by 4 bases, with 16 bases between the two germline ends.